Below, one T cell receptor (beta chain) is given with its context. The CDR3 loop spans 12 amino acids. V trimming: 7 bases; J trimming: 4 bases; junction bases outside the gene matches: 6. The germline CDR1 and CDR2 sequences are SQVTM and ANQGSEA. The sample is drawn from a study of blood T cell repertoires in COVID-19. This table comes from immunoSEQ multiplex PCR, and its TCRdb copy is limited to in-frame clones, with some not included. Here the sample spans 250,000 to 400,000 clones, approximately 89% being singletons. The V call is TRBV29-1, the J call TRBJ1-2; 7 bases are shared with TRBD1. The clonotype comes from a woman in her twenties or thirties with COVID-19, enrolled during active disease. Sequencing used peripheral blood. For the CDR3, the DNA is TGCAGCGCGAGAGGACAGGTCTATGGCTACACCTTC. Translating gives CSARGQVYGYTF.